Following are 29 T cell receptor beta chains from one sample sequenced in a study of T cell responses to AZD1222 COVID-19 vaccine (dated by TCRdb to the early 2020s). Library prep was done by the immunoSEQ multiplex PCR assay. As stored in TCRdb, this immuneACCESS dataset retains in-frame rearrangements with V and J assigned. A fraction of the clones does not appear; measured against another copy, unresolved V genes explain less than half of the discrepancy, and the remainder lacks a known reason. The sample table records about 83,000 clones; roughly 86% of these occur just once. Over 8% of the sample is in the top ten clones. The sample's time point label is to be understood as: baseline before first vaccination. The source material was peripheral blood, sampled on day 0 of AZD1222 vaccination. All receptors come from an adult in good health.

The genes are TRBV9 and TRBJ2-3; D might be TRBD1 or TRBD2, each matching 7 bases. The germline V gene has CDR1 SGDLS and CDR2 YYNGEE. Trimming removed 4 bases at V and 6 bases at J, with 18 bases between. The CDR3 spans 15 residues. CDR3 residues: CASSTGDYGTDTQYF. CDR3 DNA sequence: TGTGCCAGCAGCACAGGGGACTATGGGACGGATACGCAGTATTTT. The full variable domain, its missing parts supplied by reference TRBV9 and TRBJ2-3, is DSGVTQTPKHLITATGQRVTLRCSPRSGDLSVYWYQQSLDQGLQFLIQYYNGEERAKGNILERFSAQQFPDLHSELNLSSLELGDSALYFCASSTGDYGTDTQYFGPGTRLTVL.

The rearrangement joins TRBV6-5 to TRBJ2-7; 9 bases match TRBD1. Trimming at V came to 0 bases and at J to 4 bases, leaving 4 bases not matched to a gene. CDR1 is MNHEY and CDR2 is SVGAGI in the germline V gene. CDR3 length: 15 residues. CDR3 DNA sequence: TGTGCCAGCAGTTACTCGGGGACAGGGACATACGAGCAGTACTTC. It specifies CASSYSGTGTYEQYF.

V is TRBV6-5 and J is TRBJ2-7, with D maybe TRBD2 (5 bases). Germline CDR1 is MNHEY and CDR2 is SVGAGI. This CDR3 comprises 14 residues. V gave up 6 bases and J gave up 4 bases, with 16 bases separating them. CDR3 nucleotides: TGTGCCAGCAGCAAACGGGGTGGAGAGTACGAGCAGTACTTC. This sequence encodes CASSKRGGEYEQYF.

The chain joins TRBV5-5 to TRBJ2-7; 7 nucleotides line up with TRBD2. This CDR3 contains 18 residues. CDR1 is SGHKS, CDR2 YYEKEE, per germline (reference sequence). V trimming: 6 bases; J trimming: 0 bases; junction bases outside the gene matches: 18. In nucleotides, the CDR3 is TGTGCCAGCACCCCTTCCTTTATCTTGGGAGGGTTCTCCTACGAGCAGTACTTC. Encoded protein: CASTPSFILGGFSYEQYF.

The CDR3 nucleotides are TGTGCCAGCAGCTTGTTCGGCCCAGATACGCAGTATTTT. Protein sequence: CASSLFGPDTQYF. This chain links TRBV5-4 with TRBJ2-3; D gene uncertain. The CDR3 runs to 13 residues. V was cut by 1 base and J by 4 bases, with 7 bases left in between. The germline V gene has CDR1 SGHNT and CDR2 YYREEE (reference sequence).

The chain uses TRBV29-1 and TRBJ2-7; the D gene is possibly TRBD2 (6 bases). There are 15 residues in the CDR3. Germline V gene data show CDR1 as SQVTM and CDR2 as ANQGSEA. V lost 2 bases and J lost 3, with 17 bases in between. CDR3 region: CSVEPDVGGSYEQYF. The CDR3 nucleotides read TGCAGCGTTGAACCTGATGTGGGGGGTAGCTACGAGCAGTACTTC.

V gene TRBV7-6 combines with J gene TRBJ1-4; 10 bases map to TRBD1. Germline V gene lookup returns CDR1 SGHVS and CDR2 FNYEAQ. V was clipped by 5 bases and J by 8 bases; unmatched bases: 8. This CDR3 spans 15 amino acids. Written as DNA, the CDR3 is TGTGCCAGCAGCCGACTGGACAGGGGGGAGGAAAAACTGTTTTTT. Protein sequence: CASSRLDRGEEKLFF.

The chain employs TRBV10-2 and TRBJ2-2; no clear D gene. Germline V CDR1 and CDR2: WSHSY, SAAADI. The CDR3 totals 13 residues. The germline V and J ends were trimmed by 6 bases and 6 bases, with 11 bases remaining between them. CDR3 amino acids: CASSLSNPGELFF. CDR3 coding DNA: TGCGCCAGCAGCCTCAGTAACCCCGGGGAGCTGTTTTTT.

The chain joins TRBV7-3 to TRBJ2-1, with D tentatively TRBD2 (6 bases). The CDR3 runs 16 residues. Per germline, CDR1 SGHTA and CDR2 FQGTGA. V lost 2 bases, J lost 4 bases, and 15 bases lay in between. The CDR3 nucleotides read TGTGCCAGCAGCTTAGGCGGGACCCCGTCTTACAATGAGCAGTTCTTC. Translation: CASSLGGTPSYNEQFF. The full variable domain, rest sourced from reference TRBV7-3 and TRBJ2-1, is GAGVSQTPSNKVTEKGKYVELRCDPISGHTALYWYRQSLGQGPEFLIYFQGTGAADDSGLPNDRFFAVRPEGSVSTLKIQRTERGDSAVYLCASSLGGTPSYNEQFFGPGTRLTVL.

The chain recombines TRBV7-3 with TRBJ2-1; D unclear. Germline CDR1 and CDR2: SGHTA and FQGTGA. V was pared by 5 bases and J by 6 bases, with 11 bases between. The CDR3 spans 13 residues. CDR3 DNA: TGTGCCAGCAGCATTAGCAATGGCAATGAGCAGTTCTTC. This gives the protein CASSISNGNEQFF. The variable domain in full, completed from reference TRBV7-3 and TRBJ2-1, reads GAGVSQTPSNKVTEKGKYVELRCDPISGHTALYWYRQSLGQGPEFLIYFQGTGAADDSGLPNDRFFAVRPEGSVSTLKIQRTERGDSAVYLCASSISNGNEQFFGPGTRLTVL.

V is TRBV4-1 and J is TRBJ1-3, with TRBD1 matching 8 bases. This CDR3 is 17 amino acids long. J was trimmed by 5 bases and V by 3 bases; bases with no gene match: 12. Germline V gene lookup returns CDR1 MGHRA and CDR2 YSYEKL. The CDR3 sequence: CASSQTLTGENRNTIYF. The DNA for the CDR3 is TGCGCCAGCAGCCAGACCTTGACAGGGGAGAATCGAAACACCATATATTTT.

The chain uses TRBV10-2 and TRBJ1-5, with D possibly being TRBD1 (5 bases). The CDR3 loop spans 14 amino acids. Trimming took 0 bases from V and 5 from J, leaving 8 bases between them. In germline, CDR1 is WSHSY, CDR2 SAAADI. The CDR3 coding sequence is TGCGCCAGCAGTGAGTCGGGAGGGGATCAGCCCCAGCATTTT. It is translated as CASSESGGDQPQHF.

The chain recombines TRBV3-1 (or the pseudogene TRBV3-2) with TRBJ2-1; D perhaps matches TRBD2 (6 bases). Germline assignment: CDR1 LGHDT and CDR2 YNNKEL (reference sequence). The CDR3 covers 15 residues. The germline V and J ends were trimmed by 0 bases and 7 bases, with 13 bases remaining between them. CDR3 loop: CASSQDRGWGNEQFF. The CDR3 DNA reads TGTGCCAGCAGCCAAGATCGGGGGTGGGGGAATGAGCAGTTCTTC.

This clone was detected only a few times. The V call is TRBV7-3, the J call TRBJ2-7; 8 bases are a match to TRBD1. V gave up 3 bases and J gave up 6 bases; unmatched junction bases: 7. The germline gives CDR1 SGHTA, CDR2 FQGTGA. This CDR3 has 14 amino acids. As DNA, the CDR3 is TGTGCCAGCAGCTTGGACAGGGTACGGGGCGAGCAGTACTTC. Its translation: CASSLDRVRGEQYF.

CDR3 DNA: TGTGCCAGCAGCTTCCGCGAAGCGTCACCCCTCCACTTT. Amino acid sequence: CASSFREASPLHF. The chain uses TRBV7-9 and TRBJ1-6; D is unclear. The CDR3 extends over 13 amino acids. The germline gives CDR1 SEHNR, CDR2 FQNEAQ (reference sequence). V was cut by 3 bases and J by 10 bases, with 10 bases left in between.

This sequence joins TRBV30 and TRBJ2-3, with D maybe TRBD1 (6 bases). Germline V gives CDR1 GTSNPN, CDR2 SVGIG (reference sequence). This CDR3 comprises 13 residues. Between the trimmed V and J ends, which lost 4 bases and 4 bases, there was a span of 12 bases. CDR3 in DNA: TGTGCCTGGACATGGGGGCCGGCAGATACGCAGTATTTT. This encodes CAWTWGPADTQYF.

The rearrangement joins TRBV6-1 to TRBJ1-4; D may be TRBD1 (5 bases). The germline gives CDR1 MNHNS, CDR2 SASEGT. The CDR3 contains 15 residues. V was trimmed by 1 base and J by 0 bases, leaving 6 bases between them. The CDR3 protein is CASSEGGATNEKLFF. CDR3 nucleotides: TGTGCCAGCAGTGAAGGGGGGGCAACTAATGAAAAACTGTTTTTT.

This clone was observed a single time. The J gene is TRBJ2-7, the V gene TRBV5-4; perhaps D is TRBD1 or TRBD2 (7 bases each). The CDR3 runs 15 residues. Germline V lookup: CDR1 SGHNT, CDR2 YYREEE (reference sequence). V lost 2 bases and J lost 3, with 15 bases in between. CDR3 bases: TGTGCCAGCAGCTTCGTCCAGGGGGGGATCTACGAGCAGTACTTC. Its translation: CASSFVQGGIYEQYF.

The V and J genes are TRBV20-1 and TRBJ2-2; D is perhaps TRBD1 (6 bases). From germline, CDR1 is DFQATT and CDR2 SNEGSKA (reference sequence). V shed 3 bases and J shed 9 bases, with 14 bases lying between them. The CDR3 spans 13 residues. CDR3 residues: CSASTPGERELFF. The CDR3 bases are TGCAGTGCTAGTACCCCAGGGGAAAGGGAGCTGTTTTTT.

V gene TRBV19 combines with J gene TRBJ1-2; D perhaps matches TRBD1 (5 bases). Germline-derived CDR1 and CDR2 are LNHDA and SQIVND (reference sequence). CDR3 size: 14 residues. V was pared by 1 base and J by 2 bases, with 8 bases between. The CDR3 protein is CASSIGQGNYGYTF. The CDR3 DNA sequence: TGTGCCAGTAGTATAGGGCAGGGAAACTATGGCTACACCTTC.

The rearrangement uses TRBV11-3 and TRBJ2-2; D is uncertain. This CDR3 comprises 13 residues. V lost 2 bases and J 6 bases, leaving 7 bases between the germline ends. Germline V gene data show CDR1 as SGHNT and CDR2 as YENEEA. The CDR3 loop is CASSLSGAGELFF. The CDR3 bases are TGTGCCAGCAGCTTATCTGGAGCCGGGGAGCTGTTTTTT.

V usage is TRBV2 and J usage is TRBJ1-1; TRBD1 agrees at 7 bases. The CDR3 sequence is 14 residues long. Unmatched junction bases numbered 2, after V lost 2 bases and J lost 2 bases. Looked up from germline, CDR1 is SNHLY and CDR2 is FYNNEI. CDR3 sequence reads: CASSEYRGNTEAFF. As DNA, the CDR3 is TGTGCCAGCAGTGAATACAGGGGAAACACTGAAGCTTTCTTT. Full variable domain (remainder filled in from reference TRBV2 and TRBJ1-1): EPEVTQTPSHQVTQMGQEVILRCVPISNHLYFYWYRQILGQKVEFLVSFYNNEISEKSEIFDDQFSVERPDGSNFTLKIRSTKLEDSAMYFCASSEYRGNTEAFFGQGTRLTVV.

The rearrangement joins TRBV5-1 to TRBJ1-6; tentative D call: TRBD1 (5 bases). Germline CDR1 and CDR2: SGHRS and YFSETQ. V lost 0 bases and J lost 8, with 9 bases in between. The CDR3 runs 14 residues. The CDR3 sequence is CASSLDGTYSPLHF. The CDR3 DNA sequence: TGCGCCAGCAGCTTGGACGGGACCTATTCACCCCTCCACTTT.

The chain employs TRBV24-1 and TRBJ1-1; 9 bases agree with TRBD1. V gave up 7 bases and J gave up 3 bases; unmatched junction bases: 5. This CDR3 comprises 14 residues. The germline V gene has CDR1 KGHDR and CDR2 SFDVKD. CDR3 sequence reads: CATSRRDRDTEAFF. The CDR3 DNA follows: TGTGCCACCAGCCGACGGGACAGGGACACTGAAGCTTTCTTT.

This clone was observed a single time. J is TRBJ2-1 and V is TRBV7-2; TRBD2 matches 7 bases. The germline V gene encodes CDR1 SGHTA and CDR2 FQGNSA. The CDR3 contains 15 residues. The J segment lost 8 bases and the V segment lost 1 base, leaving 8 bases of the junction unmatched. CDR3 DNA sequence: TGTGCCAGCAGCTTAGATCCAGCGGGAAGCGATGAGCAGTTCTTC. As protein: CASSLDPAGSDEQFF. Full variable domain (missing parts from reference TRBV7-2 and TRBJ2-1): GAGVSQSPSNKVTEKGKDVELRCDPISGHTALYWYRQSLGQGLEFLIYFQGNSAPDKSGLPSDRFSAERTGGSVSTLTIQRTQQEDSAVYLCASSLDPAGSDEQFFGPGTRLTVL.

J is TRBJ1-3 and V is TRBV19, with 7 bases lining up with TRBD1. V shed 5 bases and J 3 bases; nucleotides not matched to a gene: 4. The CDR3 is 14 amino acids. Germline V gives CDR1 LNHDA, CDR2 SQIVND (reference sequence). Here the CDR3 reads CASSSRQGGNTIYF. The CDR3, as DNA: TGTGCCAGTAGTTCTCGACAGGGTGGAAACACCATATATTTT.

This chain uses TRBV13 with TRBJ2-5, with 16 bases fitting TRBD2. Germline trimming cut 4 bases from V and 0 bases from J; bases unmatched to any gene: 8. This CDR3 contains 19 residues. Germline-derived CDR1 and CDR2 are PRHDT and FYEKMQ (reference sequence). CDR3 sequence: CASSSTPGLAGGNQETQYF. The CDR3 coding sequence is TGTGCCAGCAGCTCAACCCCGGGACTAGCGGGAGGGAACCAAGAGACCCAGTACTTC.

The rearrangement uses TRBV19 and TRBJ1-1, with 7 bases matching TRBD1. Unmatched junction bases numbered 13, after V lost 1 base and J lost 8 bases. Germline CDR1 reads LNHDA; CDR2 reads SQIVND (reference sequence). This CDR3 region has 16 residues. The CDR3, as DNA: TGTGCCAGTAGTATAGGCCGAGGCAGACAGGGCCCAGAAGCTTTCTTT. Encoded protein: CASSIGRGRQGPEAFF.

This chain links TRBV5-8 with TRBJ2-5; 7 nucleotides align to TRBD2. CDR3 length equals 15 residues. The J segment lost 3 bases and the V segment lost 1 base, leaving 6 bases of the junction unmatched. Germline values: CDR1 SGHTS, CDR2 YDEGEE. The CDR3: CASSLYSGGEETQYF. The CDR3 nucleotides are TGTGCCAGCAGCTTGTACTCGGGGGGTGAAGAGACCCAGTACTTC.